This T cell receptor (beta chain) was profiled in a study of T-cell memory formation after mild COVID-19. The CDR3 is 13 residues long. Trimming pared 6 bases from V and 3 bases from J, leaving 8 bases between. Germline-derived CDR1 and CDR2 are MNHEY and SVGAGI. TCRdb recomputed calls from the 5' RACE reads with MiXCR, one row per CDR3 protein. Of more than 250,000 distinct CDR3 sequences in the sample, around 17% were seen once. Sequences were obtained from PBMCs or a T cell subset sorted from them (not recorded which). The sequence derives from a man between 18 and 35 years old who had mild COVID-19 (a few samples of this study predate the infection). Cell type and time point are not known. The chain links TRBV6-5 to TRBJ2-2; D is perhaps TRBD1 (6 bases). CDR3: CASRTGYTGELFF. CDR3 DNA: TGTGCCAGCAGAACAGGGTACACCGGGGAGCTGTTTTTT.